This is a list of T cell receptor beta chains from one sample in a study of T cell changes during pregnancy in multiple sclerosis. Produced via immunoSEQ multiplex PCR; TCRdb's table is partial and in-frame only. The data contain about 48,000 clones, approximately 92% of them singletons. The sequences come from CD4+ T cells from peripheral blood mononuclear cells, collected in the second trimester of pregnancy. These receptors came from a female donor in good health, enrolled as a control in a pregnancy study. CDR3s include the opening cysteine and the closing phenylalanine or tryptophan. The D gene is left open where the match is weak. The size field is filled for only some rows; it gives once, few, many or a size class.

>once|11|TRBV27|TRBJ1-1|.
TGTGCCAGCAATTGGCGGACTGAAGCTTTCTTT
CASNWRTEAFF
>.|15|TRBV5-1|TRBJ1-2|.
TGCGCCAGCGGACAACAGGGAGAGGCTAACTATGGCTACACCTTC
CASGQQGEANYGYTF
>.|12|TRBV2|TRBJ2-1|.
TGTGCCAGCATTGGGCGCTACAATGAGCAGTTCTTC
CASIGRYNEQFF
>once|16|TRBV7-2|TRBJ2-4|TRBD2
TGTGCCAGCAGCTTACGGAAAGCAGTGGGGGGGAACATTCAGTACTTC
CASSLRKAVGGNIQYF
>.|16|TRBV27|TRBJ2-1|.
TGTGCCAGCAGGCCCCCAAACAGTTATGGCTACAATGAGCAGTTCTTC
CASRPPNSYGYNEQFF
>.|12|TRBV11-2|TRBJ2-3|.
TGTGCCAGCAGTCGTGGCACAGATACGCAGTATTTT
CASSRGTDTQYF
>.|13|TRBV10-3|TRBJ2-7|.
TGTGCCGTACGCGGGTCTGGCTCCTACGAGCAGTACTTC
CAVRGSGSYEQYF
>.|13|TRBV7-9|TRBJ2-4|.
TGTGCCAGCAGCACGCACAGGGTGGGCATTCAGTACTTC
CASSTHRVGIQYF
>.|13|TRBV29-1|TRBJ2-3|.
TGCAGCGTTGAAGTGGCAGTCACAGATACGCAGTATTTT
CSVEVAVTDTQYF
>.|13|TRBV19|TRBJ2-5|.
TGTGCCAGTAGTATGGGAACAGGGGAGACCCAGTACTTC
CASSMGTGETQYF
>.|16|TRBV7-2|TRBJ2-5|.
TGTGCCAGCAGCCCTCTAACGGGGAGGGGGTCGGAGACCCAGTACTTC
CASSPLTGRGSETQYF
>.|16|TRBV29-1|TRBJ2-5|TRBD2
TGCAGCGTTGAAGAAGGGCTAGCGGGAGGGTGGGAGACCCAGTACTTC
CSVEEGLAGGWETQYF
>.|16|TRBV18|TRBJ1-4|TRBD1
TGTGCCAGCTCACCCCTCGGACAGGGCGGGGATGAAAAACTGTTTTTT
CASSPLGQGGDEKLFF
>once|14|TRBV12-5|TRBJ2-7|.
TGTGCTAGTGGTTTGGTAAAGGGCGGGTACGAGCAGTACTTC
CASGLVKGGYEQYF
>.|16|TRBV5-1|TRBJ2-2|TRBD2
TGCGCCAGCAGCCTCGGGGGAGGGATGGACACCGGGGAGCTGTTTTTT
CASSLGGGMDTGELFF
>.|13|TRBV19|TRBJ1-1|.
TGTGCCAGTAGTATCCAGGGGCTAGGTGTGGCTTTCTTT
CASSIQGLGVAFF
>.|14|TRBV6-6|TRBJ2-1|TRBD2
TGTGCCAGCAGTAATAGCGGGAGGAACAATGAGCAGTTCTTC
CASSNSGRNNEQFF
>few|14|TRBV18|TRBJ1-2|TRBD1
TGTGCCAGCTCACCAACAGGGGGCGAGGGCGGCTACACCTTC
CASSPTGGEGGYTF
>.|15|TRBV7-8|TRBJ1-5|TRBD1
TGTGCCAGCAGCTTGGGGGACAGGGATCATCAGCCCCAGCATTTT
CASSLGDRDHQPQHF
>.|14|TRBV9|TRBJ2-1|.
TGTGCCAGCAGCGTGGACAGCCTTTACAATGAGCAGTTCTTC
CASSVDSLYNEQFF
>.|14|TRBV6-1|TRBJ2-7|TRBD1
TGTGCCAGCATCCCCGGGACAGGCCCCTACGAGCAGTACTTC
CASIPGTGPYEQYF
>.|14|TRBV7-9|TRBJ2-2|.
TGTGCCAGCAGAACAGACCAGAACACCGGGGAGCTGTTTTTT
CASRTDQNTGELFF
>.|18|TRBV7-3|TRBJ2-5|TRBD2
TGTGCCAGCAGCCCCCAGGGTCCCGGACTAGCGGGGGAAGAGACCCAGTACTTC
CASSPQGPGLAGEETQYF
>.|13|TRBV28|TRBJ1-2|TRBD1
TGTGCCAGCAGCCCCGACAGGGTGGGCGGCTACACCTTC
CASSPDRVGGYTF
>.|14|TRBV28|TRBJ2-7|TRBD1
TGTGCCAGCAGAGGTACAGGGGCAGTACCCGAGCAGTACTTC
CASRGTGAVPEQYF
>.|17|TRBV5-1|TRBJ2-3|TRBD2
TGCGCCAGCAGCTTGTGGGGTAGCGGGACTAGCACAGATACGCAGTATTTT
CASSLWGSGTSTDTQYF
>.|14|TRBV5-6|TRBJ2-7|.
TGTGCCAGCAGCCTTACCGGGACATTTCCCGAGCAGTACTTC
CASSLTGTFPEQYF
>.|15|TRBV7-2|TRBJ2-6|.
TGTGCCAGCAGCTTCGGGGTGTACGGGGCCAACGTCCTGACTTTC
CASSFGVYGANVLTF
>.|13|TRBV29-1|TRBJ1-5|TRBD1
TGCAGCGCCGGACAGGGAGGGAATCAGCCCCAGCATTTT
CSAGQGGNQPQHF
>.|14|TRBV5-8|TRBJ1-3|.
TGTGCCAGCAGCTTGTCTGGGAGTGGAAACACCATATATTTT
CASSLSGSGNTIYF
>.|14|TRBV11-2|TRBJ1-4|TRBD1
TGTGCCAGCAGCGTCGGACAGGGTGCTGAAAAACTGTTTTTT
CASSVGQGAEKLFF
>once|14|TRBV19|TRBJ2-1|TRBD2
TGTGCCAGTAGGGACCTAGCGGGAAGCAATGAGCAGTTCTTC
CASRDLAGSNEQFF
>.|14|TRBV27|TRBJ2-5|TRBD2
TGTGCCAGCAGTGAGACTAGCGGGGACGAGACCCAGTACTTC
CASSETSGDETQYF
>.|15|TRBV5-4|TRBJ1-2|.
TGTGCCAGCAGCTTGGGATCGAGACAGGACTATGGCTACACCTTC
CASSLGSRQDYGYTF
>.|16|TRBV11-1|TRBJ2-2|TRBD1
TGTGCCAGCAGCCCCTGGGGGACAGGCCGCACCGGGGAGCTGTTTTTT
CASSPWGTGRTGELFF
>.|16|TRBV10-3|TRBJ2-5|TRBD2
TGTGCCATCAGCCCTCGCGCCAGCGGGGGACAAGAGACCCAGTACTTC
CAISPRASGGQETQYF
>.|14|TRBV10-3|TRBJ2-5|.
TGTGCCATCAGTGAGTCCGTAGGAGAAGAGACCCAGTACTTC
CAISESVGEETQYF
>.|16|TRBV27|TRBJ1-5|TRBD1
TGTGCCAGCAGTCCATGGGACAGTGGAGGCAATCAGCCCCAGCATTTT
CASSPWDSGGNQPQHF
>once|15|TRBV19|TRBJ1-5|.
TGTGCCAGTCGCCGGCCGGGGAATAGCAATCAGCCCCAGCATTTT
CASRRPGNSNQPQHF
>.|15|TRBV5-6|TRBJ2-1|.
TGTGCCAGCAGCCAAGACTCCCCCCTCCACAATGAGCAGTTCTTC
CASSQDSPLHNEQFF
>.|16|TRBV5-1|TRBJ2-3|.
TGCGCCAGCATCCCAGGGTCGGGCTCTAGCACAGATACGCAGTATTTT
CASIPGSGSSTDTQYF
>.|16|TRBV7-8|TRBJ2-1|TRBD1
TGTGCCAGCAGCTTAACCGGGACAGGGGTAGGAAATGAGCAGTTCTTC
CASSLTGTGVGNEQFF
>.|14|TRBV6-5|TRBJ2-2|TRBD1
TGTGCCAGCAGTACAGGGGAGAACACCGGGGAGCTGTTTTTT
CASSTGENTGELFF
>.|14|TRBV7-2|TRBJ2-5|TRBD2
TGTGCCAGCAGCCAGGGCGGGAGCCAAGAGACCCAGTACTTC
CASSQGGSQETQYF
>.|19|TRBV2|TRBJ1-4|TRBD1
TGTGCCAGCAGGCTCATCGACAGGGGAGCGCCCTCAACTAATGAAAAACTGTTTTTT
CASRLIDRGAPSTNEKLFF